Shown below are 4 T cell receptor beta chains from a single sample sequenced in a study of control samples from healthy donors and cancer patients. Repertoires were generated with immunoSEQ multiplex PCR, while TCRdb's copy carries only in-frame clones and drops some. The sample has around 130,000 clones, 75% to 95% seen once; the top ten hold about 9%. Sequencing input: blood. Receptors originate from a man aged 18 to 35 in good health.

This chain links TRBV10-2 with TRBJ2-3; D is unclear. Germline V lookup: CDR1 WSHSY, CDR2 SAAADI. Trimming removed 2 bases from V and 9 bases from J, with 9 bases in between. The CDR3 runs to 12 residues. Here the CDR3 reads CASSEGHPTQYF. The CDR3 DNA reads TGCGCCAGCAGTGAGGGCCACCCGACGCAGTATTTT.

V gene TRBV7-2 combines with J gene TRBJ1-2; the D gene is possibly TRBD1 (6 bases). The CDR3 is 12 residues long. Germline loops: CDR1 SGHTA, CDR2 FQGNSA. V was pared by 6 bases and J by 8 bases, with 13 bases between. Written as DNA, the CDR3 is TGTGCCAGCAGTAGCAACAGGGTCGGCTACACCTTC. This encodes CASSSNRVGYTF.

This rearrangement joins TRBV5-1 to TRBJ2-1; a possible D gene is TRBD2 (6 bases). V lost 0 bases and J lost 6, with 10 bases in between. The germline gives CDR1 SGHRS, CDR2 YFSETQ. The CDR3 consists of 14 residues. The CDR3 nucleotides read TGCGCCAGCAGCTTGGGGGGAGGACTCAATGAGCAGTTCTTC. This encodes CASSLGGGLNEQFF.

The rearrangement joins TRBV4-1 to TRBJ2-7; no firm D call. This CDR3 has 15 amino acids. V gave up 0 bases and J gave up 3 bases, with 12 bases separating them. CDR1 is MGHRA and CDR2 is YSYEKL in the germline V gene. The DNA for the CDR3 is TGCGCCAGCAGCCAAGATGGCTACATGTACTACGAGCAGTACTTC. Its translation is CASSQDGYMYYEQYF.